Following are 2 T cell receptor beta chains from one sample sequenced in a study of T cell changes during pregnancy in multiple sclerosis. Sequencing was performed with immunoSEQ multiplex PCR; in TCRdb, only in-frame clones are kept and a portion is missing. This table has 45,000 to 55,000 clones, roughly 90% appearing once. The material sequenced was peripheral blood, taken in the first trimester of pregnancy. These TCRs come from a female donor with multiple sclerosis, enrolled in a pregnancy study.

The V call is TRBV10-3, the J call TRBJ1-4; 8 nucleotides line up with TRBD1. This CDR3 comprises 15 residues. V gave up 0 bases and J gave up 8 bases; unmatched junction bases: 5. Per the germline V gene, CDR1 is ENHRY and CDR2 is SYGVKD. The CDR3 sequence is CAISESTGEVEKLFF. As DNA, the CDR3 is TGTGCCATCAGTGAGTCGACAGGGGAGGTAGAAAAACTGTTTTTT.

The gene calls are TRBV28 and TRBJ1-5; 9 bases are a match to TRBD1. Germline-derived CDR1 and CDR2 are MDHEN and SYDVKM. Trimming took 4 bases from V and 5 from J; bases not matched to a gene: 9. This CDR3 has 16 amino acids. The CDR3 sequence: CASSWAMGQGYQPQHF. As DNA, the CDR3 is TGTGCCAGCAGTTGGGCCATGGGACAGGGATATCAGCCCCAGCATTTT.